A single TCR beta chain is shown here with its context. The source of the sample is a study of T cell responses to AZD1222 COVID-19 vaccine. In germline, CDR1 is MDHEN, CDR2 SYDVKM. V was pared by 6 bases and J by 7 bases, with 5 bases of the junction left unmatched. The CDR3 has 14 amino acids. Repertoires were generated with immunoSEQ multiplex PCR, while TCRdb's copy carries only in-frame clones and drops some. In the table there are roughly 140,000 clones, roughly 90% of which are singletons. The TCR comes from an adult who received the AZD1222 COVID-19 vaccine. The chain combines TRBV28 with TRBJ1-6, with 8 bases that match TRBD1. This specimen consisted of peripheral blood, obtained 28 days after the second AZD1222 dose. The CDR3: CASSAGGRNSPLHF. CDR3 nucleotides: TGTGCCAGCAGCGCAGGGGGCCGGAATTCACCCCTCCACTTT.